This TCR beta chain was retrieved from a study of radiotherapy plus CTLA-4 blockade in lung cancer. Whole-study context: Disease control was achieved by less than 40% of patients, and objective responses by about 19%.

Comment on this clone: Its antigen is unknown.

Measured with immunoSEQ multiplex PCR; TCRdb has only the in-frame clones, and not every one. This sample has about 23,000 clones, with 71% found just once. Broader study findings: The authors reported that early blood T cell clone dynamics, with interferon-beta, best predicted response. Following radiotherapy plus ipilimumab, tumor-derived TCR clones expanded in the blood.

The CDR3 is 15 amino acids. The V gene's germline CDR1 is SEHNR and CDR2 FQNEAQ (reference sequence). This clonotype was obtained from a human donor with non-small cell lung cancer whose response to radiotherapy plus ipilimumab could not be evaluated. The sample here was peripheral blood, taken from a patient treated with radiotherapy plus ipilimumab. The rearrangement links TRBV7-9 to TRBJ2-5, with no clear D. Gene TRBJ2-7 matches the end of the DNA better, so the J call may be wrong. The CDR3 nucleotides are TGTGCCAGCAGCCTCCCTTTGGTCAATAACTACGAGCAGTACTTC. It encodes CASSLPLVNNYEQYF.